The 19 T cell receptor beta chains presented below share a single source sample, sequenced in a study of early T cells in non-severe SARS-CoV-2 infection. Each CDR3 protein gets one entry after TCRdb re-called the 5' RACE reads with MiXCR. The sample yields about 88,000 distinct CDR3 sequences, 15% seen once. The specimen was whole blood. The source of these receptors is an adult who was a healthcare worker with PCR-confirmed SARS-CoV-2 infection or an uninfected control (not recorded which).

This chain joins TRBV13 and TRBJ1-3; unclear D gene. Trimming left V 3 bases short and J 2 bases short, with 17 bases between. Germline V lookup: CDR1 PRHDT, CDR2 FYEKMQ (reference sequence). This CDR3 has 17 amino acids. CDR3 sequence: CASSLPHGGKTGNTIYF. For the CDR3, the DNA is TGTGCCAGCAGCTTGCCTCACGGAGGGAAAACTGGAAACACCATATATTTT.

The chain links TRBV28 to TRBJ2-1, with 13 nucleotides matching TRBD2. The trim removed 5 bases at V and 7 bases at J, leaving 11 bases unmatched. Germline V gene data show CDR1 as MDHEN and CDR2 as SYDVKM. The CDR3 runs 17 residues. This CDR3 reads CASSPRVRTSGRNEQFF. DNA for the CDR3: TGTGCCAGCAGTCCGAGGGTCCGGACTAGCGGGAGAAATGAGCAGTTCTTC.

The genes are TRBV4-2 and TRBJ2-3, with 9 nucleotides matching TRBD2. V dropped 3 bases and J dropped 6; count of bases not matched to a gene: 4. Looked up from germline, CDR1 is LGHNA and CDR2 is YNFKEQ. The CDR3 is 14 amino acids. The CDR3 loop reads CASSQGTSRDTQYF. The CDR3 nucleotides read TGTGCCAGCAGCCAGGGGACTAGCCGGGATACGCAGTATTTT.

The chain recombines TRBV28 with TRBJ2-5; D call uncertain. The CDR3 runs 12 residues. V dropped 2 bases and J dropped 6 bases, with 7 bases sitting between them. Germline V lookup: CDR1 MDHEN, CDR2 SYDVKM. CDR3 nucleotides: TGTGCCAGCAGTTTAGTTGTCAAGACCCAGTACTTC. As protein: CASSLVVKTQYF.

CDR3 residues: CASSPPGRLGLGYTF. The CDR3 region has the DNA TGTGCCAGCTCACCACCCGGCCGCCTGGGGCTTGGCTACACCTTC. The V gene is TRBV18, the J gene TRBJ1-2, with D maybe TRBD1 (5 bases). V lost 0 bases, J lost 7 bases, and 15 bases lay in between. Germline CDR1 is KGHSH and CDR2 is LQKENI. CDR3 length equals 15 residues. The variable domain in full, with the rest retrieved from reference TRBV18 and TRBJ1-2, is NAGVMQNPRHLVRRRGQEARLRCSPMKGHSHVYWYRQLPEEGLKFMVYLQKENIIDESGMPKERFSAEFPKEGPSILRIQQVVRGDSAAYFCASSPPGRLGLGYTFGSGTRLTVV.

This chain links TRBV5-1 with TRBJ2-7, with 8 nucleotides matching TRBD2. Germline CDR1 reads SGHRS; CDR2 reads YFSETQ. Germline trimming cut 2 bases from V and 3 bases from J; bases unmatched to any gene: 4. The CDR3 is 14 amino acids. CDR3 DNA: TGCGCCAGCAGCTTCGACACTAGCGGCTACGAGCAGTACTTC. Residues: CASSFDTSGYEQYF.

The table lists this clonotype with a few counts. The chain uses TRBV7-8 and TRBJ2-3; 8 positions match TRBD1. The germline gives CDR1 SGHVS, CDR2 FQNEAQ. The CDR3 extends over 16 amino acids. The junction had 7 bases not matched to a gene; V was cut back by 5 bases and J by 0 bases. CDR3 protein: CASSPMTGASTDTQYF. In DNA, the CDR3 is TGTGCCAGCAGCCCCATGACAGGGGCCAGCACAGATACGCAGTATTTT. Full variable domain (remainder filled in from reference TRBV7-8 and TRBJ2-3): GAGVSQSPRYKVAKRGQDVALRCDPISGHVSLFWYQQALGQGPEFLTYFQNEAQLDKSGLPSDRFFAERPEGSVSTLKIQRTQQEDSAVYLCASSPMTGASTDTQYFGPGTRLTVL.

The chain recombines TRBV5-1 with TRBJ2-1; no clear D. The V end was cut by 3 bases, the J end by 5 bases, with 15 bases between. The CDR3 spans 15 residues. CDR1 is SGHRS, CDR2 YFSETQ, per germline. The CDR3 nucleotides are TGCGCCAGCAGCTCCTTGGAACGCACCGACAATGAGCAGTTCTTC. Protein: CASSSLERTDNEQFF.

This clonotype was seen a few times. The rearrangement uses TRBV12-3 or TRBV12-4 and TRBJ1-2; maybe TRBD1 (6 bases). CDR3 length: 13 residues. V was pared by 4 bases and J by 1 base, with 7 bases between. The DNA for the CDR3 is TGTGCCAGCAGTTGGGACAATAACTATGGCTACACCTTC. Its protein product is CASSWDNNYGYTF.

This clonotype came up a few times. This chain joins TRBV24-1 and TRBJ2-3, with 9 bases aligning to TRBD2. This CDR3 contains 17 residues. The V and J ends lost 4 bases and 2 bases, in that order; junction bases with no gene match: 9. CDR1 KGHDR and CDR2 SFDVKD come from the germline V gene. The CDR3 spells CATSDPVSGRLTDTQYF. In DNA form, the CDR3 reads TGTGCCACCAGTGACCCTGTAAGCGGGAGGCTCACAGATACGCAGTATTTT.

This chain uses TRBV20-1 with TRBJ2-7; D unclear. Germline V CDR1 and CDR2: DFQATT, SNEGSKA (reference sequence). There are 11 residues in the CDR3. The V end lost 3 bases, the J end lost 5 bases, and 8 bases lay between the germline ends. This CDR3 reads CSASEFNEQYF. CDR3 nucleotides: TGCAGTGCTAGTGAGTTTAACGAGCAGTACTTC.

The table lists this clonotype with a few counts. The chain couples TRBV6-6 to TRBJ2-1, with D uncertain. The V and J ends lost 2 bases and 0 bases respectively, with 8 bases between them. Germline V gene sequence: CDR1 MNHNY, CDR2 SVGAGI (reference sequence). This CDR3 has 15 amino acids. In DNA form, the CDR3 reads TGTGCCAGCAGTTACGAGTATGGCTCCTACAATGAGCAGTTCTTC. This translates into CASSYEYGSYNEQFF.

This clonotype was detected only a few times. V is TRBV15 and J is TRBJ1-1; no clear D. The ends were cut back, 0 bases at V and 1 base at J, with 3 bases in the middle. This CDR3 spans 13 amino acids. CDR1 and CDR2 (germline): LNHNV, YYDKDF (reference sequence). As DNA, the CDR3 is TGTGCCACCAGCAGAGATACGAACACTGAAGCTTTCTTT. This encodes CATSRDTNTEAFF.

V and J are TRBV29-1 and TRBJ1-2; a possible D gene is TRBD1 (6 bases). V dropped 0 bases and J dropped 4 bases, with 9 bases sitting between them. This CDR3 contains 13 residues. Germline V gene data show CDR1 as SQVTM and CDR2 as ANQGSEA. The chain's CDR3 is CSVEEGRGYGYTF. The DNA of the CDR3 is TGCAGCGTTGAAGAGGGCAGGGGCTATGGCTACACCTTC.

This clonotype turned up a few times. The chain is built from TRBV11-2 and TRBJ2-5; no firm D call. The V gene lost 1 base and the J gene lost 1 base, with 10 bases spanning the gap. The germline V gene encodes CDR1 SGHAT and CDR2 FQNNGV. CDR3 size: 15 residues. This CDR3 reads CASSLVYGLQETQYF. CDR3 DNA sequence: TGTGCCAGCAGCTTAGTTTACGGGCTCCAAGAGACCCAGTACTTC.

In its sample, this clonotype was seen a few times. The chain couples TRBV21-1 to TRBJ1-6; TRBD1 is the table's D call, not checked against the DNA. TRBV21-1 is annotated as a pseudogene. This CDR3 has 14 residues. DNA of the CDR3: TGTGCCAGCAGCAAACATGGGGGAAGGTCACCCCTCCACTTT. Its protein is CASSKHGGRSPLHF.

The chain uses TRBV3-1 and TRBJ2-1; 8 bases line up with TRBD2. The CDR3 totals 15 residues. The V and J ends lost 1 base and 4 bases, in that order; junction bases with no gene match: 3. Germline V gene lookup returns CDR1 LGHDT and CDR2 YNNKEL (reference sequence). The CDR3 loop is CASSQGLARYNEQFF. CDR3 in DNA: TGTGCCAGCAGCCAAGGACTAGCGCGATACAATGAGCAGTTCTTC.

This clonotype was seen a handful of times. The chain couples TRBV13 to TRBJ2-3, with unresolved D. V was trimmed by 5 bases and J by 4 bases, leaving 19 bases between them. Germline assignment: CDR1 PRHDT and CDR2 FYEKMQ (reference sequence). This CDR3 is built from 16 residues. In nucleotides, the CDR3 is TGTGCCAGCAGCCCGCTAACTCTTGGCGGTCCAGATACGCAGTATTTT. Residues: CASSPLTLGGPDTQYF.

The chain combines TRBV18 with TRBJ1-5; TRBD1 agrees at 9 bases. This CDR3 spans 14 amino acids. Per the germline V gene, CDR1 is KGHSH and CDR2 is LQKENI. Trimming removed 3 bases from V and 7 bases from J; junction bases left unmatched: 4. CDR3 bases: TGTGCCAGCTCACCGGGACAGGGTTTACAGCCCCAGCATTTT. Translated, it gives CASSPGQGLQPQHF.